The sequence of this T cell receptor (beta chain) was determined in a study of T cell responses to AZD1222 COVID-19 vaccine (dated by TCRdb to the early 2020s). Notes on the research overall: AZD1222 recipients with second doses at about 4 weeks or about 12 weeks were pooled, because spike-specific TCR depth and breadth did not differ between schedules. A total of 230 or so trial participants underwent TCR sequencing, of whom approximately 210 received two doses of AZD1222 and roughly 25 received two doses of the MenACWY control vaccine. Trial participants were enrolled by age into 18-55, 56-69 and 70-plus year subgroups, with roughly 150, 30 and 60 TCR-sequenced participants respectively.

V is shortened by 9 bases, J by 4 bases, and the region joining them spans 19 bases. There are 15 amino acids in the CDR3, from cysteine to phenylalanine inclusive. The retained sequence is limited to the CDR3, 45 bases, with the frame set at the first base. Per the germline V gene, SNHLY is the CDR1 and FYNNEI is the CDR2. The paper as a whole reports these results and caveats: After two AZD1222 doses, both the breadth and the depth of spike-specific TCRs were significantly higher than at day 0 and than in MenACWY recipients. Participants were mostly white British and included more females than males, and it was suggested by the authors that clonal diversity may have been underestimated. Nearly half of unique spike-specific TCRs reportedly recognized epitopes outside regions mutated in the B.1.351 and B.1.1.7 variants. Conclusions about previously exposed vaccinees are limited, since just a handful of AZD1222 recipients were seropositive for SARS-CoV-2 at baseline. The 56-69-year group was small, and its depth increase did not reach significance, likely because of low power. No day 14 peak-response samples were available, so repertoires were characterized only after the peak T cell response. CD4 TCRs associated with the vaccine covered the entire spike protein, and the dominant responses were in regions 160-218 and 743-854.

The CDR3 regions of human TCRbeta chains were subjected to immunosequencing. Processing in the source paper ran as follows. TCRs in the repertoires were matched against a reference library of SARS-CoV-2-specific TCRs that had been generated with the MIRA antigen-specificity platform. Breadth meant the fraction of unique TCRs that were SARS-CoV-2-associated, whereas depth meant the fraction of total T cells that were SARS-CoV-2-associated. Using the MIRA data, every spike-specific TCR was mapped to the spike region that the TCR reacted to and assigned to either a CD4 or a CD8 class. Log10-transformed breadth and depth values were compared by one-way ANOVA with Sidak's multiple comparisons tests. TCRdb obtained this table from immuneACCESS and retained in-frame rearrangements with V and J assigned. These tables miss some clones; where compared with another copy, unresolved V genes account for less than half of the shortfall, and the remainder is unexplained. V and J calls and clone size are copied from that table; D and trimming were computed from the DNA. In all, the sample holds 100,000 to 150,000 clones, and 92% of those were seen once. The top ten constitute roughly 1.8% of the sample.

The time point label here, explained by the study, means: baseline before first vaccination. Vaccinee samples were obtained from the UK trials COV001 and COV002, which included a single-blind randomized controlled phase 2/3 trial of AZD1222 (ChAdOx1 nCoV-19) in healthy adults. Trial participant PBMC samples were collected at day 0 and day 28 after the second dose for TCRbeta chain sequencing. In the case of this clone: It has no known antigen specificity. The input lacks base qualities; no much larger clone sits a single base away.

The material was peripheral blood, obtained on day 0 of AZD1222 vaccination. The TCR was taken from an adult in good health. The chain joins TRBV2 to TRBJ1-3, with the D gene too uncertain to name. The CDR3 has the sequence CASPDEGGWGNTIYF. The DNA sequence is as follows: TGTGCCAGTCCAGATGAGGGCGGATGGGGAAACACCATATATTTT.